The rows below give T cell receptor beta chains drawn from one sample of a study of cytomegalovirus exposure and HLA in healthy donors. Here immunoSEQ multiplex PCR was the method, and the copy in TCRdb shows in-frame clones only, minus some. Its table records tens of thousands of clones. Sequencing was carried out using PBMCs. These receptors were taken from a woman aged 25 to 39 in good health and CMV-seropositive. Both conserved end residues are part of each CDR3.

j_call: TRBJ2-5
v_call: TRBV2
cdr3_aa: CASSESGGSYGETQYF

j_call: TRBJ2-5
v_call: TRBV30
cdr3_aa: CAWSGTEYETQYF

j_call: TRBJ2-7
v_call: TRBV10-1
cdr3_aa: CASSRDTRSYEQYF

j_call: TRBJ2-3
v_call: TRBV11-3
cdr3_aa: CASSSTSGSYTDTQYF

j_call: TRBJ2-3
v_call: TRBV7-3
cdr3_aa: CASSLRSGGPSSNTQYF

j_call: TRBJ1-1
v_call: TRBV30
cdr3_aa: CAWSLRRGTEAFF

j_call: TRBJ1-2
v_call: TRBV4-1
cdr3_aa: CASSQGSIADLRGYTF

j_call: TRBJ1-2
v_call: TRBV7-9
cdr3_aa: CASRPGDRANYGYTF

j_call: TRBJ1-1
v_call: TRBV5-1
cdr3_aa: CASSSGGGVLEAFF

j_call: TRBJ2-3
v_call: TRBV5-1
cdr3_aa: CASSLNRADTQYF

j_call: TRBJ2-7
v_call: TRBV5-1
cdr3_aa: CASSLVGGGPFYEQYF

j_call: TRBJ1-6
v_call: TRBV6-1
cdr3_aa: CASSAVGGGESPLHF

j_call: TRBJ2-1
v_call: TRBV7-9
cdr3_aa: CASSPLGEQFF

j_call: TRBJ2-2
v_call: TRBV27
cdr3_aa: CASSFRGTGELFF

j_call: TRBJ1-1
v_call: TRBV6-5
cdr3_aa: CASSYLGARTEAFF

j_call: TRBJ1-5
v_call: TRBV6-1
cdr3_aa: CAGRTDVGNQPQHF

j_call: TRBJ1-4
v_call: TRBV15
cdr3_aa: CATGPRGRDEKLFF

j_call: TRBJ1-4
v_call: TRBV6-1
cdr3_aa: CASSWQGGVDEKLFF

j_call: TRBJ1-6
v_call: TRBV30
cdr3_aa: CAWSPPRAGSNSPLHF

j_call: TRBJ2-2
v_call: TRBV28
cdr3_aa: CASSSPQGQGDGELFF

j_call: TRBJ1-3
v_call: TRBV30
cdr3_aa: CAWSSGSGNTIYF

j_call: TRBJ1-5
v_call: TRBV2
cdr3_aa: CASSEGGGGQPQHF

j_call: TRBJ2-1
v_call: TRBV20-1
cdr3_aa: CSASGLDEQFF

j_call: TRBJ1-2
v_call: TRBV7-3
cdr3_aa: CASSLGIGYGYTF

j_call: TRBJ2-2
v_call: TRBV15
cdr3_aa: CATSRALASTGELFF

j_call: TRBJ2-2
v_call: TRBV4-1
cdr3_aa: CASSQGASGSFDTGELFF

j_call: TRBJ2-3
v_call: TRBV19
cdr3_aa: CASSPPGTSTDTQYF

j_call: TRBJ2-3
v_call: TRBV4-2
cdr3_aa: CASSLIAGAPGDTQYF

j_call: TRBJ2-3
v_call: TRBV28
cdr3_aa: CASSRWREHEDTQYF

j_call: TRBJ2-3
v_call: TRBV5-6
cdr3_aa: CASSSGLAGALGTDTQYF

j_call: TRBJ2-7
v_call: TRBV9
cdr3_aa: CASSVLGGAYEQYF

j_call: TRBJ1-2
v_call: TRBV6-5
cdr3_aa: CASSYGMTDFHTF

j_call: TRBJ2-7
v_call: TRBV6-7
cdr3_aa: CASSYSGGRAYEQYF

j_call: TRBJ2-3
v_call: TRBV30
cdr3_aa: CAWSVLSGGTDTQYF

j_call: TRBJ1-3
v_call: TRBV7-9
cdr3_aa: CASSSVVGEAGNTIYF

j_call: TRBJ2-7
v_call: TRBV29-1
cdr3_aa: CSVGTSGRGGEQYF

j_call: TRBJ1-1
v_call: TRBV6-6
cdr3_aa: CASSFQTAEAFF

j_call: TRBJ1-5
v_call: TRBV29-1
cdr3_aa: CSVRLRGLDQPQHF

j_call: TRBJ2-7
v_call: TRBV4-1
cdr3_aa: CASSQDSGRYEQYF

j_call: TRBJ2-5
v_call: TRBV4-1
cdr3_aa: CASRRTGSGGETQYF

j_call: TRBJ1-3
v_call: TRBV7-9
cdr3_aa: CASSLTTGGSGNTIYF

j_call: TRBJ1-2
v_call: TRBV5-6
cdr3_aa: CASSGGGVGYTF

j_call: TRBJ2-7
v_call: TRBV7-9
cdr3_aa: CASSLRSEQYF

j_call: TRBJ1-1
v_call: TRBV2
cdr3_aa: CASSEGLVGAGGEAFF

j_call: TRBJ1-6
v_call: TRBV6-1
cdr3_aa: CASSEGGGSSYNSPLHF

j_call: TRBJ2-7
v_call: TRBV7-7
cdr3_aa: CASSLETGAYEQYF

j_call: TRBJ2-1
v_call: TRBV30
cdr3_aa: CAWSSLAGFSNEQFF

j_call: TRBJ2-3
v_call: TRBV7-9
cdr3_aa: CASSSTLLAGGSTDTQYF

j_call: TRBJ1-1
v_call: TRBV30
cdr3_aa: CAWKYGRGSTEAFF